Listed below are T cell receptor beta chains from one sample, sequenced in a study of blood T cell repertoires in COVID-19. The protocol was immunoSEQ multiplex PCR, while the TCRdb copy is restricted to in-frame clones and leaves out a portion. The profile covers approximately 140,000 clones, with 80% to 90% appearing a single time and approximately 8% taken by the ten largest. Sample: peripheral blood. The source of these receptors is a woman in her fifties or sixties with COVID-19, enrolled during active disease. Each CDR3 is given with its conserved first and last residue. The order of the fields is V gene, J gene, clone size, CDR3 length, CDR3 protein. Clone size is shown for a subset of rows, as once, few, many or a class of expanded clone.

v_call: TRBV5-1
j_call: TRBJ2-3
clone_size: NA
cdr3_length: 15
cdr3_aa: CASRGDTGFTDTQYF

v_call: TRBV7-2
j_call: TRBJ2-3
clone_size: NA
cdr3_length: 16
cdr3_aa: CASSLRQAGGTDTQYF

v_call: TRBV7-8
j_call: TRBJ1-1
clone_size: NA
cdr3_length: 15
cdr3_aa: CASSYETVSNTEAFF

v_call: TRBV11-2
j_call: TRBJ2-7
clone_size: NA
cdr3_length: 18
cdr3_aa: CASSLEGGTGWSSYEQYF

v_call: TRBV27
j_call: TRBJ2-2
clone_size: NA
cdr3_length: 11
cdr3_aa: CVTGGTGELFF

v_call: TRBV6-5
j_call: TRBJ1-1
clone_size: NA
cdr3_length: 16
cdr3_aa: CASSYDGGGGAAKAFF

v_call: TRBV10-3
j_call: TRBJ1-1
clone_size: NA
cdr3_length: 15
cdr3_aa: CAISEVLPSDAEAFF

v_call: TRBV9
j_call: TRBJ2-7
clone_size: NA
cdr3_length: 14
cdr3_aa: CASSVGPAGPEQYF

v_call: TRBV3-1/TRBV3-2
j_call: TRBJ2-1
clone_size: NA
cdr3_length: 15
cdr3_aa: CASSQGTGGIDEQFF

v_call: TRBV5-5
j_call: TRBJ2-1
clone_size: NA
cdr3_length: 15
cdr3_aa: CASSYSMITYNEQFF

v_call: TRBV13
j_call: TRBJ2-6
clone_size: NA
cdr3_length: 19
cdr3_aa: CASSFIPDRDSSGANVLTF

v_call: TRBV11-3
j_call: TRBJ2-1
clone_size: NA
cdr3_length: 17
cdr3_aa: CASSLDLGGNSYNEQFF

v_call: TRBV7-2
j_call: TRBJ2-7
clone_size: NA
cdr3_length: 15
cdr3_aa: CASSLFPSGVYEQYF

v_call: TRBV30
j_call: TRBJ2-7
clone_size: NA
cdr3_length: 14
cdr3_aa: CAWRGTGRTYEQYF

v_call: TRBV5-1
j_call: TRBJ1-2
clone_size: NA
cdr3_length: 16
cdr3_aa: CASSLRGTGENYGYTF

v_call: TRBV28
j_call: TRBJ2-1
clone_size: few
cdr3_length: 17
cdr3_aa: CASSLRGYRGLGNEQFF

v_call: TRBV6-5
j_call: TRBJ2-3
clone_size: NA
cdr3_length: 14
cdr3_aa: CASTPMRDTDTQYF

v_call: TRBV5-1
j_call: TRBJ2-2
clone_size: NA
cdr3_length: 15
cdr3_aa: CASSGDTYNTGELFF

v_call: TRBV7-9
j_call: TRBJ1-5
clone_size: NA
cdr3_length: 14
cdr3_aa: CASSLSDSNQPQHF

v_call: TRBV4-1
j_call: TRBJ2-7
clone_size: NA
cdr3_length: 16
cdr3_aa: CASSPLMGQGIYEQYF

v_call: TRBV7-3
j_call: TRBJ1-2
clone_size: NA
cdr3_length: 14
cdr3_aa: CASSPDSSNYGYTF

v_call: TRBV3-1/TRBV3-2
j_call: TRBJ1-6
clone_size: few
cdr3_length: 14
cdr3_aa: CASSQDRGNSPLHF

v_call: TRBV16
j_call: TRBJ1-6
clone_size: NA
cdr3_length: 14
cdr3_aa: CASSPSDSNSPLHF

v_call: TRBV5-1
j_call: TRBJ2-7
clone_size: once
cdr3_length: 13
cdr3_aa: CASSPKQGYEQYF

v_call: TRBV19
j_call: TRBJ2-7
clone_size: NA
cdr3_length: 15
cdr3_aa: CASSMGRTGSYEQYF

v_call: TRBV7-9
j_call: TRBJ2-7
clone_size: once
cdr3_length: 14
cdr3_aa: CASSGGQGIYEQYF

v_call: TRBV27
j_call: TRBJ2-5
clone_size: NA
cdr3_length: 16
cdr3_aa: CASSLSRTGGLKTQYF

v_call: TRBV27
j_call: TRBJ1-1
clone_size: NA
cdr3_length: 15
cdr3_aa: CASSNRGPGNTEAFF

v_call: TRBV5-1
j_call: TRBJ2-2
clone_size: NA
cdr3_length: 14
cdr3_aa: CASSLAVNTGELFF

v_call: TRBV5-4
j_call: TRBJ2-1
clone_size: NA
cdr3_length: 17
cdr3_aa: CASSTGLAGGRYNEQFF

v_call: TRBV29-1
j_call: TRBJ1-5
clone_size: NA
cdr3_length: 14
cdr3_aa: CSVTRGLDDQPQHF

v_call: TRBV18
j_call: TRBJ2-3
clone_size: NA
cdr3_length: 15
cdr3_aa: CASSPIGGATDTQYF

v_call: TRBV11-2
j_call: TRBJ1-6
clone_size: NA
cdr3_length: 16
cdr3_aa: CASSLVGQGNNSPLHF

v_call: TRBV2
j_call: TRBJ1-4
clone_size: NA
cdr3_length: 14
cdr3_aa: CASSSGTGGEKLFF

v_call: TRBV7-9
j_call: TRBJ2-1
clone_size: NA
cdr3_length: 15
cdr3_aa: CASSRLAGGPGEQFF

v_call: TRBV6-1
j_call: TRBJ1-5
clone_size: few
cdr3_length: 15
cdr3_aa: CASSDPVYSNQPQHF

v_call: TRBV7-8
j_call: TRBJ2-7
clone_size: NA
cdr3_length: 16
cdr3_aa: CASSLASGTGFYEQYF

v_call: TRBV5-6
j_call: TRBJ2-5
clone_size: few
cdr3_length: 14
cdr3_aa: CASSLGRGYETQYF

v_call: TRBV7-2
j_call: TRBJ1-2
clone_size: NA
cdr3_length: 17
cdr3_aa: CASSPFYRDRGSGGYTF

v_call: TRBV5-1
j_call: TRBJ1-3
clone_size: once
cdr3_length: 14
cdr3_aa: CASSLQGTGNTIYF

v_call: TRBV3-1/TRBV3-2
j_call: TRBJ2-1
clone_size: NA
cdr3_length: 14
cdr3_aa: CASSSGLDDNEQFF

v_call: TRBV27
j_call: TRBJ1-2
clone_size: few
cdr3_length: 14
cdr3_aa: CASSRRDLTGDYTF

v_call: TRBV19
j_call: TRBJ2-1
clone_size: NA
cdr3_length: 14
cdr3_aa: CASSTASGSNEQFF

v_call: TRBV27
j_call: TRBJ2-2
clone_size: NA
cdr3_length: 14
cdr3_aa: CASTRGSRTGELFF

v_call: TRBV7-9
j_call: TRBJ2-1
clone_size: NA
cdr3_length: 16
cdr3_aa: CASRSEGQGNYNEQFF